This TCR beta chain was documented in a study of T cell repertoires in cytomegalovirus infection. Across the study: An indication of both CMV infection and matching HLA type came from public TCR beta signatures. General study points: There were HLA-C-restricted CMV-specific TCR beta clonotypes dominating the ex vivo response. CMV carriers having the relevant HLA were flagged by cumulative public TCR beta family frequency.

This CDR3 is built from 17 residues. Germline lookup yields CDR1 LNHDA and CDR2 SQIVND (reference sequence). Trimming cost V 3 bases and J 4 bases; bases outside gene matches: 11. Details on this clonotype: Its target is unknown.

TCRdb passed the reads through MiXCR, listing each CDR3 protein once. The table includes about 530,000 distinct CDR3 sequences, 26% detected once. The chain employs TRBV19 and TRBJ1-1; 10 bases match TRBD1. The sequencing sample was made of PBMCs. This clonotype was sampled from a human donor in good health (CMV status not recorded). Some clones in this sample may be carry-over from other donors' samples. CDR3 bases: TGTGCCAGTAGTATCTGGCACGGGACAGGGGAGGGCACTGAAGCTTTCTTT. This gives the protein CASSIWHGTGEGTEAFF.